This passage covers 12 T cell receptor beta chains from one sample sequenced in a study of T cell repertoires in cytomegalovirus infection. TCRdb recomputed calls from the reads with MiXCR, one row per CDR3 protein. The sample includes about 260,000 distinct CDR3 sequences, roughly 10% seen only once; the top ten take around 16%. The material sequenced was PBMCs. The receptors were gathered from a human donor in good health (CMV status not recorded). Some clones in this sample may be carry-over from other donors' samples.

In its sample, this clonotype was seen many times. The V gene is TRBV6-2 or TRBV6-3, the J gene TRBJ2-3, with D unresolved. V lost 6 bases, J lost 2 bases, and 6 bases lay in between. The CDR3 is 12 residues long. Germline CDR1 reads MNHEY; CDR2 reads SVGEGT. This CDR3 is CASSPYTDTQYF. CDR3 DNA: TGTGCCAGCAGCCCATACACAGATACGCAGTATTTT.

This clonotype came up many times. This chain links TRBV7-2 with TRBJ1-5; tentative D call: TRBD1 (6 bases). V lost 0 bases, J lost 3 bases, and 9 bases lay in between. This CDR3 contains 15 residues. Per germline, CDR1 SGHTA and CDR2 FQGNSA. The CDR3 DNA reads TGTGCCAGCAGCTTAGCCAGGGGTGACAATCAGCCCCAGCATTTT. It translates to CASSLARGDNQPQHF. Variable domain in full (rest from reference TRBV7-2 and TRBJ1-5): GAGVSQSPSNKVTEKGKDVELRCDPISGHTALYWYRQSLGQGLEFLIYFQGNSAPDKSGLPSDRFSAERTGGSVSTLTIQRTQQEDSAVYLCASSLARGDNQPQHFGDGTRLSIL.

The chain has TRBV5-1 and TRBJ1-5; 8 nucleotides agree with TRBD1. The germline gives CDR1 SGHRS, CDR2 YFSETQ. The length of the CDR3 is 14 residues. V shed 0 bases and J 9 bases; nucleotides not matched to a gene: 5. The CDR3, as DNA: TGCGCCAGCAGCTTGGCCGGAGACAGGGGGCCCCAGCATTTT. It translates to CASSLAGDRGPQHF. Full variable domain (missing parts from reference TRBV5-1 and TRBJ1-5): KAGVTQTPRYLIKTRGQQVTLSCSPISGHRSVSWYQQTPGQGLQFLFEYFSETQRNKGNFPGRFSGRQFSNSRSEMNVSTLELGDSALYLCASSLAGDRGPQHFGDGTRLSIL.

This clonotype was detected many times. The CDR3 loop reads CASSLNEGPMVYQPQHF. The CDR3 DNA reads TGTGCCAGCAGCTTAAACGAGGGGCCCATGGTATATCAGCCCCAGCATTTT. V is TRBV7-2 and J is TRBJ1-5, with a possible D match to TRBD1 (5 bases). This CDR3 region has 17 residues. The germline V gene has CDR1 SGHTA and CDR2 FQGNSA. Trimming stripped 2 bases from V and 5 bases from J, with 19 bases between.

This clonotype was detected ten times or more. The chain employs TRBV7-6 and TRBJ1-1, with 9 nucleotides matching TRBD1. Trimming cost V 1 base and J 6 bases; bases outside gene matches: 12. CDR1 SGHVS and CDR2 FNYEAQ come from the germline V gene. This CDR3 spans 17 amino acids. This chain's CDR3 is CASSLVRDRVTEAEAFF. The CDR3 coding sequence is TGTGCCAGCAGCTTAGTTCGGGACAGGGTCACGGAGGCTGAAGCTTTCTTT.

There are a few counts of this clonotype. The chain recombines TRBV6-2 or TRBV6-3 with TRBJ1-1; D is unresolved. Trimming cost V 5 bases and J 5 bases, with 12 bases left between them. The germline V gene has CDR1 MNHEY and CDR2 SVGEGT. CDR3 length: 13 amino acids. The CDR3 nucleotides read TGTGCCAGCAGTGCGTCGGGGAGGACTGAAGCTTTCTTT. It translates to CASSASGRTEAFF.

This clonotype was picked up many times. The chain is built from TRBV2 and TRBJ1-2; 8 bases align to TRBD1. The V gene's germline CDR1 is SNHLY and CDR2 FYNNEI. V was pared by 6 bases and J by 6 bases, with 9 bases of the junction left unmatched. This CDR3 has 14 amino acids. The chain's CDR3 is CASSPTGVEDGYTF. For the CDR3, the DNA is TGTGCCAGCAGCCCGACAGGGGTCGAGGATGGCTACACCTTC.

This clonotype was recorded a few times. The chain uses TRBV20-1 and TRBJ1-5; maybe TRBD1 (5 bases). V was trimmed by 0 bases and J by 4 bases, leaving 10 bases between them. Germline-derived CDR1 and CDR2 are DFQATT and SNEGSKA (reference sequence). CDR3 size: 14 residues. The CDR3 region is CSAREGATNQPQHF. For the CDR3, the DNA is TGCAGTGCTAGAGAAGGGGCAACTAATCAGCCCCAGCATTTT.

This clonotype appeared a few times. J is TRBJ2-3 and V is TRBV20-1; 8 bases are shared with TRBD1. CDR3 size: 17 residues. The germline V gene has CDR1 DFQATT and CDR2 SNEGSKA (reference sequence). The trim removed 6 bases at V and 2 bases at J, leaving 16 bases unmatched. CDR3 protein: CSAPPRGGQVATDTQYF. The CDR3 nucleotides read TGCAGTGCCCCCCCCAGAGGGGGACAGGTCGCCACAGATACGCAGTATTTT.

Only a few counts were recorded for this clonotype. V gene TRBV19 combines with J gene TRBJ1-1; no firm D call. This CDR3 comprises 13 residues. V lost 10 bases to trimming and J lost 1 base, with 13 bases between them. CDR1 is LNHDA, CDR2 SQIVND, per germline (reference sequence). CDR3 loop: CATSSKSNTEAFF. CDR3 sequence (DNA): TGTGCCACCTCGTCAAAGTCGAACACTGAAGCTTTCTTT.

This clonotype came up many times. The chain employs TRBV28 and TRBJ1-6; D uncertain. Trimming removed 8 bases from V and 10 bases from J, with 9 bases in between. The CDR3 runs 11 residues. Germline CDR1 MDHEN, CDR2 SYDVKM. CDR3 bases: TGTGCCAGCGGGGTTATGTCACCCCTCCACTTT. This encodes CASGVMSPLHF.

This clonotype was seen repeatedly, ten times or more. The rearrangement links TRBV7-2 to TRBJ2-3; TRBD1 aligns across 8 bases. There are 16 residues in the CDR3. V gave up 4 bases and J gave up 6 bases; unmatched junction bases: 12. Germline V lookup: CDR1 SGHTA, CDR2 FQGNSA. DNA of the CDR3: TGTGCCAGCAGCTCGGGACAGGCCTTTTCCGTCGATACGCAGTATTTT. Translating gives CASSSGQAFSVDTQYF.